Each of the 12 T cell receptor beta chains below was sequenced from the same sample in a study of blood T cell repertoires in COVID-19 (dated by TCRdb to about 2020). Library prep was done by the immunoSEQ multiplex PCR assay. Held by TCRdb, this immuneACCESS table contains in-frame sequences only and omits some clones. Under half of the omission traces to an unresolved V gene where checked; the cause of the rest is unknown. The sample includes tens of thousands of clones, with 86% observed a single time. In total, the top ten clones hold approximately 1.2% of the sample. Sequencing was carried out using peripheral blood. The receptor source for this set is an elderly woman with acute or convalescent COVID-19.

The chain combines TRBV6-2 or TRBV6-3 with TRBJ2-7, with 9 bases fitting TRBD1. CDR3 length: 16 residues. After removal of 5 bases from V and 4 bases from J, the junction contained 12 bases not matched to a gene. CDR1 is MNHEY, CDR2 SVGEGT, per germline. The CDR3 nucleotides read TGTGCCAGCAGTCGCGATCAACAGGGGGCGCGGTACGAGCAGTACTTC. This encodes CASSRDQQGARYEQYF.

Only one count was recorded for this clone. The chain combines TRBV3-1 (or the pseudogene TRBV3-2) with TRBJ2-1; 9 bases are shared with TRBD2. The V gene end was trimmed by 2 bases and the J gene end by 7 bases; junction bases not matched to a gene: 3. This CDR3 has 14 residues. Germline CDR1 is LGHDT and CDR2 is YNNKEL (reference sequence). The chain's CDR3 is CASSQLAGKNEQFF. For the CDR3, the DNA is TGTGCCAGCAGCCAACTAGCGGGAAAGAATGAGCAGTTCTTC.

This sequence joins TRBV10-3 and TRBJ2-3, with a possible D match to TRBD2 (7 bases). The CDR3 sequence is 15 residues long. Germline values: CDR1 ENHRY, CDR2 SYGVKD. Trimming removed 8 bases at V and 1 base at J, with 16 bases between. CDR3 loop: CAIGPRGGGTDTQYF. The CDR3 DNA reads TGTGCCATCGGGCCGAGGGGGGGCGGCACAGATACGCAGTATTTT.

This clone was found once. V usage is TRBV6-2 or TRBV6-3 and J usage is TRBJ2-5; TRBD2 might be the D (6 bases). Trimming shortened V by 0 bases and J by 7 bases, and 15 bases separated the two germline ends. Germline V gene data show CDR1 as MNHEY and CDR2 as SVGEGT. This CDR3 contains 15 residues. Here the CDR3 reads CASSYSSGEVGTQYF. CDR3 nucleotide sequence: TGTGCCAGCAGTTACTCGTCGGGGGAAGTTGGGACCCAGTACTTC.

This chain connects TRBV6-6 to TRBJ1-1; 9 bases agree with TRBD1. The CDR3 is made up of 14 amino acids. V trimming: 6 bases; J trimming: 5 bases; junction bases outside the gene matches: 7. Germline CDR1 MNHNY, CDR2 SVGAGI (reference sequence). The CDR3 region is CASSETGGSTEAFF. For the CDR3, the DNA is TGTGCCAGCAGCGAGACAGGGGGTAGTACTGAAGCTTTCTTT.

The chain employs TRBV24-1 and TRBJ2-7; tentative D call: TRBD2 (6 bases). CDR1 is KGHDR and CDR2 is SFDVKD in the germline V gene. The V gene lost 9 bases and the J gene lost 6 bases, with 23 bases spanning the gap. The CDR3 consists of 15 residues. The CDR3 reads CATHNRGTSIREQYF. CDR3 nucleotide sequence: TGTGCCACCCACAACCGGGGGACCTCCATCCGCGAGCAGTACTTC.

This clone showed up just a few times. The chain joins TRBV10-3 to TRBJ1-2; no clear D. Germline V CDR1 and CDR2: ENHRY, SYGVKD. The germline V and J ends were trimmed by 0 bases and 6 bases, with 5 bases remaining between them. The CDR3 has 12 residues. The CDR3 coding sequence is TGTGCCATCAGTGAGTCAAGAGATGGCTACACCTTC. Translating gives CAISESRDGYTF.

As DNA, the CDR3 is TGTGCCAGCAGCCCCCTTGGGAGTAGTGGCGAAAAACTGTTTTTT. It translates to CASSPLGSSGEKLFF. The chain is built from TRBV7-6 and TRBJ1-4; D uncertain. The CDR3 loop spans 15 amino acids. Germline V CDR1 and CDR2: SGHVS, FNYEAQ. Trimming pared 5 bases from V and 8 bases from J, leaving 18 bases between.

This clone was recorded once. As DNA, the CDR3 is TGTGCCAGTAGTAAGCACCGACAGCTTTCAACTAATGAAAAACTGTTTTTT. Its protein is CASSKHRQLSTNEKLFF. V is TRBV19 and J is TRBJ1-4; a possible D gene is TRBD1 (5 bases). Trimming shortened V by 4 bases and J by 0 bases, and 15 bases separated the two germline ends. This CDR3 has 17 residues. Germline lookup yields CDR1 LNHDA and CDR2 SQIVND (reference sequence).

This clone was seen only a few times. The chain is built from TRBV9 and TRBJ2-7; D gene ambiguous. Germline CDR1 SGDLS, CDR2 YYNGEE. The V gene lost 0 bases and the J gene lost 2 bases, with 9 bases spanning the gap. The CDR3 runs to 14 residues. For the CDR3, the DNA is TGTGCCAGCAGCGTAGATTCTAGTACCTACGAGCAGTACTTC. Amino acids: CASSVDSSTYEQYF.

The chain couples TRBV6-2 or TRBV6-3 to TRBJ2-3; 10 bases are shared with TRBD2. Germline V gene data show CDR1 as MNHEY and CDR2 as SVGEGT. Trimming at V came to 5 bases and at J to 1 base, leaving 9 bases not matched to a gene. This CDR3 contains 17 residues. Written as DNA, the CDR3 is TGTGCCAGCAGTCGCGGCTGGCTAGCGGGGGGCACAGATACGCAGTATTTT. It encodes CASSRGWLAGGTDTQYF.

The chain joins TRBV5-5 to TRBJ2-7, with 7 positions matching TRBD1. The CDR3 is made up of 14 amino acids. V gave up 2 bases and J gave up 2 bases; unmatched junction bases: 4. Germline V lookup: CDR1 SGHKS, CDR2 YYEKEE (reference sequence). Here the CDR3 reads CASSFGTETYEQYF. In nucleotides, the CDR3 is TGTGCCAGCAGCTTCGGGACAGAGACCTACGAGCAGTACTTC.